This T cell receptor (beta chain) was observed in a study of vaccination and CD4 T cells after COVID-19. The CDR3 is 14 residues long. Germline values: CDR1 SGHTA, CDR2 FQGNSA. J gave up 1 base and V 5 bases, and 2 bases lay outside the gene matches. TCRdb re-called the PCR reads with MiXCR, one entry per CDR3 protein. The table records over 20,000 distinct CDR3 sequences, roughly three fifths of them present only once. Here the sequenced sample was CD4+ T cells from blood, taken before SARS-CoV-2 vaccination. The sequence was obtained from a human donor who had recovered from COVID-19. This chain connects TRBV7-2 to TRBJ1-5, with 7 bases that match TRBD1. The CDR3 DNA is TGTGCCAGCAGCGCAGGGGGAAGCAATCAGCCCCAGCATTTT. Translated, it gives CASSAGGSNQPQHF.